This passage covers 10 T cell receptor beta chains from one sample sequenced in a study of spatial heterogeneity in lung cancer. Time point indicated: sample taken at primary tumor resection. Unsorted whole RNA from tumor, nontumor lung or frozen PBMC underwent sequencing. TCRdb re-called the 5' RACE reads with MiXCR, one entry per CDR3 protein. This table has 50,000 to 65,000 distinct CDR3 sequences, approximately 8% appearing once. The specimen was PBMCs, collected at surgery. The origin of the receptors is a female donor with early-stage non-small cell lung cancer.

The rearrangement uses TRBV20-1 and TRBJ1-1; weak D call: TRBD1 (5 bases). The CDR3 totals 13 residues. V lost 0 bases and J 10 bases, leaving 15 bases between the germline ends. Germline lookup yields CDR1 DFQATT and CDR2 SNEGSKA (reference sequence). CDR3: CSARDRGGMGAFF. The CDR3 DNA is TGCAGTGCTAGAGATCGGGGGGGTATGGGAGCTTTCTTT.

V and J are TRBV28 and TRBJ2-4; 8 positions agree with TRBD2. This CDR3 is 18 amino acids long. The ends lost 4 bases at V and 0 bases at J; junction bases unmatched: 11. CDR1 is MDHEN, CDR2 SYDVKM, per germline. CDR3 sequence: CASSSDRGGLLAKNIQYF. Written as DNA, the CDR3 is TGTGCCAGCAGTTCGGATCGGGGGGGATTATTAGCCAAAAACATTCAGTACTTC.

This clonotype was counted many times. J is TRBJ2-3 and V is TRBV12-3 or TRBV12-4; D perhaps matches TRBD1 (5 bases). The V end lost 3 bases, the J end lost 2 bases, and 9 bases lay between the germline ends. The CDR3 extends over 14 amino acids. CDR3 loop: CASSFTGITDTQYF. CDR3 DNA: TGTGCCAGCAGTTTTACAGGAATCACAGATACGCAGTATTTT.

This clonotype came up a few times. The CDR3, as DNA: TGTGCCAGCGGGAGGCTGGGGGGAACTAATGAAAAACTGTTTTTT. As protein: CASGRLGGTNEKLFF. J is TRBJ1-4 and V is TRBV6-6; D might be TRBD1 (5 bases). The germline V gene encodes CDR1 MNHNY and CDR2 SVGAGI (reference sequence). The CDR3 is 15 residues long. V lost 8 bases and J 1 base, leaving 14 bases between the germline ends.

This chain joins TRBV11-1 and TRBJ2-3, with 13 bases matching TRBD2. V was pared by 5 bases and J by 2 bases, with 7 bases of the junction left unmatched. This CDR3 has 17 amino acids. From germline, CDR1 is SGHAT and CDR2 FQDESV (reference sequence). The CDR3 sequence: CASSQATSGRATDTQYF. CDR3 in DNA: TGTGCCAGCAGCCAAGCCACTAGCGGGAGGGCCACAGATACGCAGTATTTT. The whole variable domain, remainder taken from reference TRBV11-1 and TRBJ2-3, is EAEVAQSPRYKITEKSQAVAFWCDPISGHATLYWYRQILGQGPELLVQFQDESVVDDSQLPKDRFSAERLKGVDSTLKIQPAELGDSAMYLCASSQATSGRATDTQYFGPGTRLTVL.

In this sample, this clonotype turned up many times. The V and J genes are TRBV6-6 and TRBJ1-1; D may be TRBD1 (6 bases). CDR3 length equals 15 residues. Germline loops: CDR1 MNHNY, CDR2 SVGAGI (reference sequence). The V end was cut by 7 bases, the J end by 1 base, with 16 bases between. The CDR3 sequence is CASTPRGAENTEAFF. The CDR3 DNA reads TGTGCCAGCACCCCGCGGGGGGCGGAGAACACTGAAGCTTTCTTT.

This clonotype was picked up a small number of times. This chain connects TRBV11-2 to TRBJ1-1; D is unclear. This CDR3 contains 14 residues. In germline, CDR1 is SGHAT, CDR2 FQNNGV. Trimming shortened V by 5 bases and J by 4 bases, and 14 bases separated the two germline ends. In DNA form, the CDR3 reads TGTGCCAGCAGCCGCGCCGCCACTATCACTGAAGCTTTCTTT. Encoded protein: CASSRAATITEAFF. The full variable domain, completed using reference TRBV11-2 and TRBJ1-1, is EAGVAQSPRYKIIEKRQSVAFWCNPISGHATLYWYQQILGQGPKLLIQFQNNGVVDDSQLPKDRFSAERLKGVDSTLKIQPAKLEDSAVYLCASSRAATITEAFFGQGTRLTVV.

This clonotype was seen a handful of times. This CDR3 reads CASSFPRGTSGSEGSYNEQFF. Here the CDR3 DNA reads TGTGCCAGCAGCTTCCCAAGAGGCACTAGCGGGAGTGAAGGGTCCTACAATGAGCAGTTCTTC. This chain joins TRBV11-1 and TRBJ2-1, with 11 bases matching TRBD2. Per germline, CDR1 SGHAT and CDR2 FQDESV (reference sequence). With V trimmed by 3 bases and J by 1 base, 17 bases remained unmatched. There are 21 residues in the CDR3. The full variable domain, in which reference TRBV11-1 and TRBJ2-1 provide the parts outside the CDR3, is EAEVAQSPRYKITEKSQAVAFWCDPISGHATLYWYRQILGQGPELLVQFQDESVVDDSQLPKDRFSAERLKGVDSTLKIQPAELGDSAMYLCASSFPRGTSGSEGSYNEQFFGPGTRLTVL.

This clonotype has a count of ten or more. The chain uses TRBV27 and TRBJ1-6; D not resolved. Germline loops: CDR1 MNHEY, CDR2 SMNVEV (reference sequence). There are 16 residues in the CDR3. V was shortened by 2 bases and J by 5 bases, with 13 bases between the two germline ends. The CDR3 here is CASSLGGTGNNSPLHF. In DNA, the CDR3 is TGTGCCAGCAGTTTAGGTGGAACCGGCAATAATTCACCCCTCCACTTT.

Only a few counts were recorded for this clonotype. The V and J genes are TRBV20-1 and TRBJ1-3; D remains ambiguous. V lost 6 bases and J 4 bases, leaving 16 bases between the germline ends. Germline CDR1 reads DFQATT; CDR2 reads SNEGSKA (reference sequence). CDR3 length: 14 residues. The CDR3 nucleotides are TGCAGTGCCTCCGGGGAGGAACCGGGAAACACCATATATTTT. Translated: CSASGEEPGNTIYF.